Below, 28 T cell receptor beta chains from the same sample are listed, as sequenced in a study of blood T cells in healthy people across ages. A second roughly 7 to 11 cycle PCR used barcoded and J-beta primers. TCRdb re-called the 5' RACE reads with MiXCR, one entry per CDR3 protein. The data show about 780,000 distinct CDR3 sequences, with about 47% seen just once and 15% to 20% held by the top ten. The sample was blood. These receptors came from an elderly man in good health.

The chain has TRBV29-1 and TRBJ2-7; no definite D call. CDR1 and CDR2 (germline): SQVTM, ANQGSEA. The V end lost 7 bases, the J end lost 13 bases, and 23 bases lay between the germline ends. This CDR3 is built from 12 residues. The DNA for the CDR3 is TGCAGCGGGACCGCGGAGTTTCAGACCCATTACTTC. Translating gives CSGTAEFQTHYF.

This clonotype has only a few counts. The V and J genes are TRBV20-1 and TRBJ2-3, with D tentatively TRBD2 (6 bases). Germline V gene lookup returns CDR1 DFQATT and CDR2 SNEGSKA (reference sequence). V was cut by 2 bases and J by 4 bases, with 10 bases left in between. CDR3 size: 13 residues. The CDR3 bases are TGCAGTGCTAGACGGGAGATCGCAGATACGCAGTATTTT. Translation: CSARREIADTQYF.

The genes are TRBV7-8 and TRBJ2-3; TRBD1 is a possible D gene (5 bases). From germline, CDR1 is SGHVS and CDR2 FQNEAQ. The germline V and J ends were trimmed by 4 bases and 1 base, with 9 bases remaining between them. There are 14 residues in the CDR3. The DNA of the CDR3 is TGTGCCAGCAGCTCCAAGACAGGCACAGATACGCAGTATTTT. Translation gives CASSSKTGTDTQYF.

The chain joins TRBV25-1 to TRBJ2-5, with D unclear. The CDR3 covers 12 residues. Trimming took 3 bases from V and 5 from J, leaving 7 bases between them. Germline CDR1 is MGHDK and CDR2 is SYGVNS. The CDR3 DNA reads TGTGCCAGCAGTGATATCCAGGAGACCCAGTACTTC. It is translated as CASSDIQETQYF.

V usage is TRBV7-9 and J usage is TRBJ1-5, with a weak D call TRBD1 (6 bases). Germline values: CDR1 SEHNR, CDR2 FQNEAQ (reference sequence). V was trimmed by 5 bases and J by 0 bases, leaving 14 bases between them. This CDR3 region has 16 residues. CDR3 sequence: CASSTGRGGSNQPQHF. The CDR3 nucleotides are TGTGCCAGCAGCACAGGCAGAGGGGGTAGCAATCAGCCCCAGCATTTT.

Ten or more counts support this clonotype. The V and J genes are TRBV7-9 and TRBJ2-3; 8 bases line up with TRBD2. This CDR3 contains 14 residues. Per germline, CDR1 SEHNR and CDR2 FQNEAQ (reference sequence). V gave up 5 bases and J gave up 3 bases; unmatched junction bases: 4. CDR3 residues: CASSPGGRTDTQYF. CDR3 bases: TGTGCCAGCAGCCCGGGAGGGAGAACAGATACGCAGTATTTT.

The chain has TRBV27 and TRBJ2-1, with 9 bases matching TRBD1. CDR1 MNHEY and CDR2 SMNVEV come from the germline V gene (reference sequence). The CDR3 is 15 residues long. Trimming cost V 1 base and J 7 bases; bases outside gene matches: 5. This CDR3 is CASSLWGDRVNEQFF. Written as DNA, the CDR3 is TGTGCCAGCAGTTTATGGGGGGACAGGGTTAATGAGCAGTTCTTC.

V usage is TRBV4-2 and J usage is TRBJ2-3; D might be TRBD1 (5 bases). Trimming cost V 0 bases and J 4 bases, with 11 bases left between them. The CDR3 runs to 15 residues. Germline V gives CDR1 LGHNA, CDR2 YNFKEQ. CDR3 region: CASSQDPTVSDTQYF. CDR3 DNA sequence: TGTGCCAGCAGCCAAGACCCGACAGTGTCAGATACGCAGTATTTT.

This chain uses TRBV7-2 with TRBJ2-1; 11 bases fit TRBD2. After removal of 5 bases from V and 1 base from J, the junction contained 10 bases not matched to a gene. CDR1 is SGHTA and CDR2 is FQGNSA in the germline V gene. The CDR3 contains 18 residues. Written as DNA, the CDR3 is TGTGCCAGCAGCCTACTAGCGGGAGATTTCCCGTCCTACAATGAGCAGTTCTTC. Translating it yields CASSLLAGDFPSYNEQFF.

The rearrangement joins TRBV12-3 or TRBV12-4 to TRBJ2-7; 11 bases line up with TRBD2. The V gene end was trimmed by 6 bases and the J gene end by 7 bases; junction bases not matched to a gene: 11. The CDR3 has 15 residues. The CDR3 region is CASRRGTSGYNEQYF. CDR3 coding DNA: TGTGCCAGCAGACGAGGGACTAGCGGATACAATGAGCAGTACTTC.

The CDR3 spells CASSVALGGITEAFF. DNA of the CDR3: TGTGCCAGCAGCGTAGCATTAGGGGGCATCACTGAAGCTTTCTTT. This chain uses TRBV9 with TRBJ1-1; 7 bases fit TRBD1. V dropped 0 bases and J dropped 4; count of bases not matched to a gene: 6. This CDR3 is 15 amino acids long. CDR1 is SGDLS, CDR2 YYNGEE, per germline.

This clonotype appeared a few times. A read error may be the cause here, since a much bigger clone is one base away. The V call is TRBV9, the J call TRBJ2-1; no clear D. The closer fit of TRBJ2-7 to the DNA end suggests the J call may be wrong. This CDR3 is 15 amino acids long. Germline lookup yields CDR1 SGDLS and CDR2 YYNGEE. The CDR3, as DNA: TGTGCCAGCAGCGTAGTTCCGGAGCCGAACAATGAGCAGTACTTC. Translating it yields CASSVVPEPNNEQYF.

This clonotype was detected only a few times. The chain has TRBV13 and TRBJ2-7; 10 bases line up with TRBD2. The CDR3 covers 16 residues. Per germline, CDR1 PRHDT and CDR2 FYEKMQ (reference sequence). V dropped 6 bases and J dropped 2; count of bases not matched to a gene: 10. CDR3 loop: CASSPPLAGDAYEQYF. The CDR3 region has the DNA TGTGCCAGCAGTCCCCCTCTAGCGGGAGACGCCTACGAGCAGTACTTC.

This clonotype was seen a few times. The rearrangement uses TRBV14 and TRBJ2-7; 9 bases are a match to TRBD2. Germline trimming cut 5 bases from V and 2 bases from J; bases unmatched to any gene: 25. In germline, CDR1 is SGHDN, CDR2 FVKESK. This CDR3 is 21 amino acids long. The CDR3 sequence: CASSIGASGTYRAPSAYEQYF. CDR3 nucleotides: TGTGCCAGCAGCATAGGGGCTAGCGGGACCTACAGGGCCCCCTCCGCCTACGAGCAGTACTTC.

In this sample, this clonotype turned up a few times. The chain combines TRBV20-1 with TRBJ2-2; D call uncertain. The CDR3 is 12 amino acids. Germline CDR1 and CDR2: DFQATT and SNEGSKA (reference sequence). The V gene lost 0 bases and the J gene lost 2 bases, with 1 base spanning the gap. CDR3 sequence (DNA): TGCAGTGCTAGAGAAAACACCGGGGAGCTGTTTTTT. Translation gives CSARENTGELFF.

This clonotype turned up a few times. The chain is built from TRBV20-1 and TRBJ2-1, with TRBD2 identical over 12 bases. The J segment lost 4 bases and the V segment lost 2 bases, leaving 0 bases of the junction unmatched. Germline assignment: CDR1 DFQATT and CDR2 SNEGSKA (reference sequence). The CDR3 consists of 14 residues. The CDR3 DNA reads as TGCAGTGCTAGAACTAGCGGGAGGTACAATGAGCAGTTCTTC. Translating it yields CSARTSGRYNEQFF.

This clonotype occurred a few times. Here the CDR3 DNA reads TGTGCCAGCACCCTGGGACTCCACCAAGAGACCCAGTACTTC. Protein sequence: CASTLGLHQETQYF. This chain connects TRBV7-2 to TRBJ2-5; perhaps TRBD2 as D (6 bases). This CDR3 has 14 residues. Germline values: CDR1 SGHTA, CDR2 FQGNSA. Trimming pared 7 bases from V and 0 bases from J, leaving 12 bases between.

Comment on this clonotype: A much larger clone is a single base away; this may be a read error. This chain links TRBV20-1 with TRBJ1-2, with D unclear. Germline V gene lookup returns CDR1 DFQATT and CDR2 SNEGSKA (reference sequence). The CDR3 runs to 12 residues. V was pared by 3 bases and J by 3 bases, with 8 bases between. For the CDR3, the DNA is TGCAGTGCTAGCCGGATTGACTATGGCTACACCTTC. Its protein product is CSASRIDYGYTF.

Worth noting for this clonotype: Sequence at one end of the junction differs from germline and may be a read error. The chain uses TRBV7-8 and TRBJ2-7; a possible D gene is TRBD2 (5 bases). The CDR3 has 13 amino acids. Germline CDR1 SGHVS, CDR2 FQNEAQ. As DNA, the CDR3 is TGTGCCAGCAGTTCCGGTCGGGGATACGAGAAGTACTTC. Amino acids: CASSSGRGYEKYF.

In its sample, this clonotype was seen a few times. The chain uses TRBV12-3 or TRBV12-4 and TRBJ2-5, with D tentatively TRBD2 (6 bases). The J call is in doubt because the DNA end fits TRBJ2-7 better. The CDR3 sequence is 15 residues long. CDR3 sequence: CASRLSGVPTNEQYF. The DNA of the CDR3 is TGTGCCAGCAGACTTAGCGGAGTACCAACGAACGAGCAGTACTTC.

This CDR3 is CSVVAGFIAAQYF. As DNA, the CDR3 is TGCAGCGTTGTGGCGGGTTTTATAGCGGCCCAGTACTTC. The rearrangement uses TRBV29-1 and TRBJ2-5, with a tentative D call TRBD2 (6 bases). Germline V gives CDR1 SQVTM, CDR2 ANQGSEA. V was trimmed by 4 bases and J by 9 bases, leaving 18 bases between them. The CDR3 runs 13 residues. The full variable domain, its missing parts supplied by reference TRBV29-1 and TRBJ2-5, is SAVISQKPSRDICQRGTSLTIQCQVDSQVTMMFWYRQQPGQSLTLIATANQGSEATYESGFVIDKFPISRPNLTFSTLTVSNMSPEDSSIYLCSVVAGFIAAQYFGPGTRLLVL.

In this sample, this clonotype turned up a few times. CDR3 amino acids: CASSRSDRANQPQHF. CDR3 nucleotide sequence: TGTGCCAGTTCCCGTTCGGATAGGGCCAATCAGCCCCAGCATTTT. The chain employs TRBV28 and TRBJ1-5, with unresolved D. V was cut by 9 bases and J by 3 bases, with 18 bases left in between. Germline assignment: CDR1 MDHEN and CDR2 SYDVKM. The CDR3 is made up of 15 amino acids.

The chain joins TRBV30 to TRBJ2-7; D is uncertain. CDR1 GTSNPN and CDR2 SVGIG come from the germline V gene (reference sequence). V lost 4 bases to trimming and J lost 2 bases, with 9 bases between them. CDR3 length equals 12 residues. CDR3 protein: CAWKAGTYEQYF. CDR3 DNA sequence: TGTGCCTGGAAGGCAGGCACCTACGAGCAGTACTTC.

J is TRBJ2-4 and V is TRBV25-1; tentatively, D is TRBD2 (6 bases). This CDR3 contains 11 residues. V shed 8 bases and J shed 13 bases, with 15 bases lying between them. The V gene's germline CDR1 is MGHDK and CDR2 SYGVNS. The CDR3 coding sequence is TGTGCCAGCGGCAGGGTTCGGGAGCAGTACTTC. It yields the protein CASGRVREQYF.

The V call is TRBV9, the J call TRBJ2-7; 8 nucleotides align to TRBD2. The length of the CDR3 is 16 residues. The trim removed 0 bases at V and 7 bases at J, leaving 12 bases unmatched. The germline gives CDR1 SGDLS, CDR2 YYNGEE. The CDR3 is CASSVVQAGAYDEQYF. CDR3 coding DNA: TGTGCCAGCAGCGTAGTCCAAGCGGGAGCCTACGATGAGCAGTACTTC.

The chain joins TRBV7-3 to TRBJ2-1; D uncertain. This CDR3 has 14 amino acids. Trimming cost V 4 bases and J 7 bases, with 14 bases left between them. Germline CDR1 is SGHTA and CDR2 is FQGTGA. In nucleotides, the CDR3 is TGTGCCAGCAGCTCCGACCCTATTGGGAATGAGCAGTTCTTC. Amino acid sequence: CASSSDPIGNEQFF. Full variable domain (rest looked up from reference TRBV7-3 and TRBJ2-1): GAGVSQTPSNKVTEKGKYVELRCDPISGHTALYWYRQSLGQGPEFLIYFQGTGAADDSGLPNDRFFAVRPEGSVSTLKIQRTERGDSAVYLCASSSDPIGNEQFFGPGTRLTVL.

The table lists this clonotype with a few counts. This chain connects TRBV28 to TRBJ2-7; the D call may be TRBD1 or TRBD2 (5 bases each). Per the germline V gene, CDR1 is MDHEN and CDR2 is SYDVKM. The CDR3 spans 15 residues. V was trimmed by 7 bases and J by 0 bases, leaving 16 bases between them. The CDR3 DNA reads as TGTGCCAGCAATCAGCCCGGGACCAGCTCCTACGAGCAGTACTTC. Its translation is CASNQPGTSSYEQYF.

There are a few counts of this clonotype. The chain employs TRBV30 and TRBJ1-1, with a possible D match to TRBD1 (5 bases). The CDR3 has 14 amino acids. Trimming removed 1 base at V and 0 bases at J, with 9 bases between. Germline V gene lookup returns CDR1 GTSNPN and CDR2 SVGIG (reference sequence). The CDR3 sequence: CAWSAGRLNTEAFF. In DNA, the CDR3 is TGTGCCTGGAGTGCGGGACGGTTGAACACTGAAGCTTTCTTT.